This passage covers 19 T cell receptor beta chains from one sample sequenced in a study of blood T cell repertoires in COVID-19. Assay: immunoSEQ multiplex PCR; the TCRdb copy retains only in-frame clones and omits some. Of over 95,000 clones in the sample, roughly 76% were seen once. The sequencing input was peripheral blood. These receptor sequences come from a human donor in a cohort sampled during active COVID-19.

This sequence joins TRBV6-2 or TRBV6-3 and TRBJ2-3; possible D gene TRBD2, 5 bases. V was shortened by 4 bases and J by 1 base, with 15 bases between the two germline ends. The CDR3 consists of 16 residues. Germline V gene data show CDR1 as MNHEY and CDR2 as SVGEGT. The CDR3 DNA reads TGTGCCAGCAGTTCCTTCTCTAAAGCGGGCACAGATACGCAGTATTTT. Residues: CASSSFSKAGTDTQYF.

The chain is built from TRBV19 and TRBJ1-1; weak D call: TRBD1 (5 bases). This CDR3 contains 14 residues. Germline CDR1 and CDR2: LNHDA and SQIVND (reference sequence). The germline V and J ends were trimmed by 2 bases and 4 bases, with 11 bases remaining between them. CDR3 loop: CASSISRGGTEAFF. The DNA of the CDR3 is TGTGCCAGTAGTATATCCCGGGGGGGCACTGAAGCTTTCTTT.

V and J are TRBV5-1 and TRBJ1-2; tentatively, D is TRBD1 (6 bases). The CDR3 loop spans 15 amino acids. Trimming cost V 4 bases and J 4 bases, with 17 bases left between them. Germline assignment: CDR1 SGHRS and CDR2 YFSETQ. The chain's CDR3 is CASSPQQGWSYGYTF. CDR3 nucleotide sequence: TGCGCCAGCAGCCCTCAACAGGGCTGGAGCTATGGCTACACCTTC. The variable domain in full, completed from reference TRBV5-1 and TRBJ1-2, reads KAGVTQTPRYLIKTRGQQVTLSCSPISGHRSVSWYQQTPGQGLQFLFEYFSETQRNKGNFPGRFSGRQFSNSRSEMNVSTLELGDSALYLCASSPQQGWSYGYTFGSGTRLTVV.

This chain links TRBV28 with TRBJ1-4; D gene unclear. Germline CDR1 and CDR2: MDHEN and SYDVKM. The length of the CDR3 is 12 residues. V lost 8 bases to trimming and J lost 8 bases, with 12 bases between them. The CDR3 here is CASSSAREKLFF. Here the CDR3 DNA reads TGTGCCAGCTCCAGTGCCAGGGAAAAACTGTTTTTT. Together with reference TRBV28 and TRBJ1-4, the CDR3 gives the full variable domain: DVKVTQSSRYLVKRTGEKVFLECVQDMDHENMFWYRQDPGLGLRLIYFSYDVKMKEKGDIPEGYSVSREKKERFSLILESASTNQTSMYLCASSSAREKLFFGSGTQLSVL.

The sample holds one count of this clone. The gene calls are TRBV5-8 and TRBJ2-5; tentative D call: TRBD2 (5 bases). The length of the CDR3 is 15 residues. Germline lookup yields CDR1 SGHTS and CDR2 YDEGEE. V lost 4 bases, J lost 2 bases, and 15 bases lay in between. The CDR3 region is CASSRQGGYQETQYF. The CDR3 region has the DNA TGTGCCAGCAGCCGGCAAGGCGGGTATCAAGAGACCCAGTACTTC.

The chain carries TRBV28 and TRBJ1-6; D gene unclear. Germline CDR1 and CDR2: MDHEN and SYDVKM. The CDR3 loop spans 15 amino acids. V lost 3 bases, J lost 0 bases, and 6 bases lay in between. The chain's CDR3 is CASSLMSSYNSPLHF. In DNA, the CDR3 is TGTGCCAGCAGTTTGATGAGCTCCTATAATTCACCCCTCCACTTT.

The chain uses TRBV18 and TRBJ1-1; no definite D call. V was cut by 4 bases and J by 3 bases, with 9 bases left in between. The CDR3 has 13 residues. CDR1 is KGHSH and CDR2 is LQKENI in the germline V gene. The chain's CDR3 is CASSRSEDTEAFF. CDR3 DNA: TGTGCCAGCTCACGATCAGAAGACACTGAAGCTTTCTTT.

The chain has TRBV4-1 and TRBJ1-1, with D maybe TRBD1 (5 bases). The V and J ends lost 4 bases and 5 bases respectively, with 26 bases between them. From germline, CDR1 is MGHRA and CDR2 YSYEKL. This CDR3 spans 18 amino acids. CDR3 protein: CASSPHLEGESGGTEAFF. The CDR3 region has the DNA TGCGCCAGCAGCCCCCATCTAGAAGGGGAGAGCGGGGGAACTGAAGCTTTCTTT.

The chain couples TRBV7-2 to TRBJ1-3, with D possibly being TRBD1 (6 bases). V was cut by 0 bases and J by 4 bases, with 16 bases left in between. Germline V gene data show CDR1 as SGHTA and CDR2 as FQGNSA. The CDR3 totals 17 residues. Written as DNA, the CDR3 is TGTGCCAGCAGCTTAGCGAGGGGGGGCGCGACGGGAAACACCATATATTTT. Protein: CASSLARGGATGNTIYF.

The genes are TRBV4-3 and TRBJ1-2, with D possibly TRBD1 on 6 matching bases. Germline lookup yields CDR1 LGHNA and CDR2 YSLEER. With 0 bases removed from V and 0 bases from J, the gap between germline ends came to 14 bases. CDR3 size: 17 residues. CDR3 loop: CASSQDRFGQPNYGYTF. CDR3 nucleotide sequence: TGCGCCAGCAGCCAAGATCGCTTTGGACAGCCTAACTATGGCTACACCTTC.

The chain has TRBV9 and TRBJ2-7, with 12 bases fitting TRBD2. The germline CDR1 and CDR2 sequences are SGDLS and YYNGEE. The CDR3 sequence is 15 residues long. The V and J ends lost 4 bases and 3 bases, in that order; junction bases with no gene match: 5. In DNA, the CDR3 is TGTGCCAGCAGCCCGACTAGCGGGGGCTTCTACGAGCAGTACTTC. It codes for CASSPTSGGFYEQYF. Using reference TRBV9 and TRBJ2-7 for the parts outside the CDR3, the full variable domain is DSGVTQTPKHLITATGQRVTLRCSPRSGDLSVYWYQQSLDQGLQFLIQYYNGEERAKGNILERFSAQQFPDLHSELNLSSLELGDSALYFCASSPTSGGFYEQYFGPGTRLTVT.

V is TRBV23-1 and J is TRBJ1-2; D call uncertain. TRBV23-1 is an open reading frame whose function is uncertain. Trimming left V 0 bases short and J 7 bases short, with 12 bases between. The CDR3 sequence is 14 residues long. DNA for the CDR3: TGCGCCAGCAGTCAATCTCGCGGGGTTAGTGGCTACACCTTC. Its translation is CASSQSRGVSGYTF.

CDR3 residues: CSVGASNTEAFF. The CDR3 bases are TGCAGCGTTGGGGCATCCAACACTGAAGCTTTCTTT. The chain is built from TRBV29-1 and TRBJ1-1; D gene uncertain. The CDR3 totals 12 residues. Germline V gene data show CDR1 as SQVTM and CDR2 as ANQGSEA. V gave up 4 bases and J gave up 2 bases, with 8 bases separating them.

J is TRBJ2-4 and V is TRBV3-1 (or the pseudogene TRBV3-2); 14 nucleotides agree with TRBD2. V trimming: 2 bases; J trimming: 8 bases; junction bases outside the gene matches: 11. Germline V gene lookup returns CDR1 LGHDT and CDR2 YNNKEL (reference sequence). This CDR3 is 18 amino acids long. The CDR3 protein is CASSQNGLGLAGEDIQYF. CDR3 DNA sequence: TGTGCCAGCAGCCAAAACGGACTGGGACTAGCGGGAGAGGACATTCAGTACTTC.

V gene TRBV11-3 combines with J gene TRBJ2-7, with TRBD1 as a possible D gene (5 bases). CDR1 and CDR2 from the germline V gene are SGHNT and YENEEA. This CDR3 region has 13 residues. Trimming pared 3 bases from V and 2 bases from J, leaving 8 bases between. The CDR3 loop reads CASSFDRAYEQYF. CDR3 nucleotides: TGTGCCAGCAGCTTCGACAGAGCCTACGAGCAGTACTTC.

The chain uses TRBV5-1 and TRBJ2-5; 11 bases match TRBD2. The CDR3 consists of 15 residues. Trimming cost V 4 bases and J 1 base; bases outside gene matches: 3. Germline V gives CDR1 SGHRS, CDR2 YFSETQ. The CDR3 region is CASSPGTSGQETQYF. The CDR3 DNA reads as TGCGCCAGCAGCCCCGGGACTAGCGGCCAAGAGACCCAGTACTTC.

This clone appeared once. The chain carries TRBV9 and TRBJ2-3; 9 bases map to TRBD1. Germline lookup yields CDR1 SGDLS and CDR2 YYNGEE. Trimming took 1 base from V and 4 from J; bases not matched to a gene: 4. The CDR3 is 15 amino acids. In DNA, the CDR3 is TGTGCCAGCAGCGTAACAGGGACAGGGCCAGATACGCAGTATTTT. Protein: CASSVTGTGPDTQYF.

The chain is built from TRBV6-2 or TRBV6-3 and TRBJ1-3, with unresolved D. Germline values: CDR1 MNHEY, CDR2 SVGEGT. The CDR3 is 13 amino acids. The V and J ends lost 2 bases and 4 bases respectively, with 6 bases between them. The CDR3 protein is CASSYRGGNTIYF. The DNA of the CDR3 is TGTGCCAGCAGTTACAGAGGAGGAAACACCATATATTTT.

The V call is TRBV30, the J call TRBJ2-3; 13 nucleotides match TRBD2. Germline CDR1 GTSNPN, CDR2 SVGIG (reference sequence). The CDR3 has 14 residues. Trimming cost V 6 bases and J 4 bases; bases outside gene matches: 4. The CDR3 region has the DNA TGTGCCTGTAGGACTAGCGGGAGTGCAGATACGCAGTATTTT. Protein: CACRTSGSADTQYF.